This T cell receptor beta chain was sequenced for a study of blood T cell repertoires in COVID-19. Overall study: Spain, Italy and the United States supplied samples that represented acute and convalescent COVID-19. In each case, the material was cDNA or gDNA derived from T cells, B-cell-depleted T cells, or PBMCs.

The germline V gene encodes CDR1 SGHRS and CDR2 YFSETQ. The V end was cut by 5 bases, the J end by 0 bases, with 15 bases between. The CDR3 loop spans 15 amino acids. In the authors' methods: The assay estimated nucleated cells by amplifying reference gene primers. Method: immunoSEQ multiplex PCR; TCRdb's copy keeps in-frame clones and lacks some. That table supplies the V and J calls and clone size; D and trimming were determined from the DNA. The sample lists approximately 230,000 clones, approximately 83% occurring once. This receptor was obtained from a man older than 75 with acute or convalescent COVID-19. The sequencing sample was made of peripheral blood. The chain has TRBV5-1 and TRBJ2-7; TRBD2 might be the D (5 bases). The CDR3 nucleotides are TGCGCCAGCAGGGGGAGTCTCGTAAGCTCCTACGAGCAGTACTTC. It is translated as CASRGSLVSSYEQYF.